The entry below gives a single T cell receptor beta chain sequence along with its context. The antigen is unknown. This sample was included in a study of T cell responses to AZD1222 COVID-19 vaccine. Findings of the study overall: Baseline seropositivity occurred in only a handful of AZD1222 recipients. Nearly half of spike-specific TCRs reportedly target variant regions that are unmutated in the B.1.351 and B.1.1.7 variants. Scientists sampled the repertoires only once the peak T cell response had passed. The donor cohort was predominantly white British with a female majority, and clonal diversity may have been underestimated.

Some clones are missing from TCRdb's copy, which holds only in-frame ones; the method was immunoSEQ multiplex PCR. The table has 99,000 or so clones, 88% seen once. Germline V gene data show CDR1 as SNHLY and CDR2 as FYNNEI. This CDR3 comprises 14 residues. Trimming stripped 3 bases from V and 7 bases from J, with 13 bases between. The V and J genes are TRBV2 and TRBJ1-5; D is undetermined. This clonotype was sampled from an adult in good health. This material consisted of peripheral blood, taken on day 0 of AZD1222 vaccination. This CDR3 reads CASSDFGRLQPQHF. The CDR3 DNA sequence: TGTGCCAGCAGTGATTTTGGCCGACTACAGCCCCAGCATTTT.